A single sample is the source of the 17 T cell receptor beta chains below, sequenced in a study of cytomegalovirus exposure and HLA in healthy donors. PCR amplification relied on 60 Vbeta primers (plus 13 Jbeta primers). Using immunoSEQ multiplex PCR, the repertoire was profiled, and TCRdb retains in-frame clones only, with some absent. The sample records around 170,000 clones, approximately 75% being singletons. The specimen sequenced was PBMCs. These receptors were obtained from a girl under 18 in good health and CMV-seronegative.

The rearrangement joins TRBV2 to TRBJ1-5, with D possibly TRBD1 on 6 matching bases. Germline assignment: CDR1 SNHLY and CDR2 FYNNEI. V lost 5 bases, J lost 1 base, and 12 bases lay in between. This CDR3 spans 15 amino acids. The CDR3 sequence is CASSTGLSSNQPQHF. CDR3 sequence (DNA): TGTGCCAGCAGTACAGGGTTATCAAGCAATCAGCCCCAGCATTTT. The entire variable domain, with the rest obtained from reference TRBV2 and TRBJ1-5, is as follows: EPEVTQTPSHQVTQMGQEVILRCVPISNHLYFYWYRQILGQKVEFLVSFYNNEISEKSEIFDDQFSVERPDGSNFTLKIRSTKLEDSAMYFCASSTGLSSNQPQHFGDGTRLSIL.

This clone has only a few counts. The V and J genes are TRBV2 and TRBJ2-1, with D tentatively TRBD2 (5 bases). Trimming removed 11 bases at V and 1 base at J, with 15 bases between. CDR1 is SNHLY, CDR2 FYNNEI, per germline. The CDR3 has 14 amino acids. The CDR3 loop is CAGTAADSYNEQFF. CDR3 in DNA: TGTGCCGGAACTGCAGCGGATTCCTACAATGAGCAGTTCTTC.

The CDR3 is CASSLEARTGYTF. CDR3 DNA sequence: TGTGCCAGCAGCTTAGAAGCGCGTACGGGCTACACCTTC. The chain couples TRBV13 to TRBJ1-2; D is uncertain. V was trimmed by 1 base and J by 8 bases, leaving 11 bases between them. Germline CDR1 PRHDT, CDR2 FYEKMQ (reference sequence). The CDR3 extends over 13 amino acids.

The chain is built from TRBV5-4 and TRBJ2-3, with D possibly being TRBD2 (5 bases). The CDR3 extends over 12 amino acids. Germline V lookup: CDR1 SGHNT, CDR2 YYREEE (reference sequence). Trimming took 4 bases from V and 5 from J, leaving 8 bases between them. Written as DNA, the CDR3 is TGTGCCAGCAGCCGAGAGGGAGATACGCAGTATTTT. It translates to CASSREGDTQYF.

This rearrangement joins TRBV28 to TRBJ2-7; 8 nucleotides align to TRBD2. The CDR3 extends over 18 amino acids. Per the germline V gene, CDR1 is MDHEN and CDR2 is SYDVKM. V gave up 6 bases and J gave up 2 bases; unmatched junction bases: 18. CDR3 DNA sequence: TGTGCCAGCAGCCCTTGGGTACGAAGCGGGGGTCCAACCTACGAGCAGTACTTC. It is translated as CASSPWVRSGGPTYEQYF.

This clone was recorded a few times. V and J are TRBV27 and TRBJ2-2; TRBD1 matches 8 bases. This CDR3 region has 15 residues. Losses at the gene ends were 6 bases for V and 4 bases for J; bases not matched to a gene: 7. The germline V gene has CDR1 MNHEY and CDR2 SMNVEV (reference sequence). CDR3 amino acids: CASRMGQVFTGELFF. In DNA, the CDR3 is TGTGCCAGCAGGATGGGACAGGTGTTCACCGGGGAGCTGTTTTTT.

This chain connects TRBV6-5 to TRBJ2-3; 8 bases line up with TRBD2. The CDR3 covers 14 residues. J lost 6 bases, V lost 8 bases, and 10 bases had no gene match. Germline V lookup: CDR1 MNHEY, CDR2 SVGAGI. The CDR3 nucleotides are TGTGCCAGCGGCCCGACTAGCGCCTCGGATACGCAGTATTTT. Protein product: CASGPTSASDTQYF.

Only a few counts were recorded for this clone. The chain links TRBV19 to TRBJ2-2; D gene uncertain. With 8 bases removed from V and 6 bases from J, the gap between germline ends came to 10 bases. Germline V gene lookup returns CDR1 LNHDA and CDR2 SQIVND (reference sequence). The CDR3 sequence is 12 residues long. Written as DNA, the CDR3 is TGTGCCAGTGCACTGGTGCCCGGGGAGCTGTTTTTT. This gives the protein CASALVPGELFF.

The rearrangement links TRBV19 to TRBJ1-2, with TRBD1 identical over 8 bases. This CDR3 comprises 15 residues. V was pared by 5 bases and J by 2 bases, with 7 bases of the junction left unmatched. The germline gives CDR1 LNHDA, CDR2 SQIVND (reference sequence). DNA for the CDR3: TGTGCCAGTAGTCTTACGGACAGGGAGAACTATGGCTACACCTTC. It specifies CASSLTDRENYGYTF.

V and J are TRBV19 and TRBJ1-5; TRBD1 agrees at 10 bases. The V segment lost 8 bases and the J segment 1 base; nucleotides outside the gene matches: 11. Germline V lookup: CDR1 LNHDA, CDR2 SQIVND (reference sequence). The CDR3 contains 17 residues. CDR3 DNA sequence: TGTGCCAGTCGAAAGGACAGGGGGGAATTGAGCAATCAGCCCCAGCATTTT. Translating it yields CASRKDRGELSNQPQHF.

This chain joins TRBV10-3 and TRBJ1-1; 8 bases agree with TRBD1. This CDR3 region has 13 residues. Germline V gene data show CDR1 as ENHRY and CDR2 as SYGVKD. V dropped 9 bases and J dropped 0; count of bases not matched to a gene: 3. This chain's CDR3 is CAIDRGMNTEAFF. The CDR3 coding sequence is TGTGCCATAGACAGGGGAATGAACACTGAAGCTTTCTTT.

This chain's CDR3 is CASSAPGGYGYTF. The CDR3 DNA sequence: TGTGCCAGCAGTGCTCCGGGGGGCTATGGCTACACCTTC. The chain couples TRBV25-1 to TRBJ1-2; tentatively, D is TRBD1 (5 bases). Trimming removed 4 bases at V and 4 bases at J, with 10 bases between. Per the germline V gene, CDR1 is MGHDK and CDR2 is SYGVNS. This CDR3 region has 13 residues.

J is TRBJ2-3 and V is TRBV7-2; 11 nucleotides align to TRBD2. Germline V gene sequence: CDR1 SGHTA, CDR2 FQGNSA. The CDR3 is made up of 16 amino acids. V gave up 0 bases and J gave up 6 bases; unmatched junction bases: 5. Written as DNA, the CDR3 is TGTGCCAGCAGCTTAGCGAGGGGACTAGCGGAGGATACGCAGTATTTT. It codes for CASSLARGLAEDTQYF.

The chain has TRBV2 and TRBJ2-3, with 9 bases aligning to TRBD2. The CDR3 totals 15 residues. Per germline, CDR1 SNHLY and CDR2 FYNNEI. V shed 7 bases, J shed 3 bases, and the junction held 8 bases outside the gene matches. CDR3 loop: CASISSLAGTDTQYF. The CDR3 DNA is TGTGCCAGCATCTCCTCGCTAGCGGGGACAGATACGCAGTATTTT.

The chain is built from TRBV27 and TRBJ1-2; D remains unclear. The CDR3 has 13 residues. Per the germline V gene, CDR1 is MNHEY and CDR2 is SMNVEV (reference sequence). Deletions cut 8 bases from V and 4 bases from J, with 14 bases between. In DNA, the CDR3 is TGTGCCAGCGGCATTGACGGGTCCTATGGCTACACCTTC. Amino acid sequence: CASGIDGSYGYTF.

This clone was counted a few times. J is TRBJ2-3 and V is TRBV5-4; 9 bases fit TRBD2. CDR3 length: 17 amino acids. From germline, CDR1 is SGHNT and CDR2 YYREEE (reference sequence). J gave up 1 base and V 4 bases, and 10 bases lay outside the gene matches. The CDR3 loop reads CASSPFVAGDRTDTQYF. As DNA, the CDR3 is TGTGCCAGCAGCCCATTCGTAGCGGGGGACCGCACAGATACGCAGTATTTT.

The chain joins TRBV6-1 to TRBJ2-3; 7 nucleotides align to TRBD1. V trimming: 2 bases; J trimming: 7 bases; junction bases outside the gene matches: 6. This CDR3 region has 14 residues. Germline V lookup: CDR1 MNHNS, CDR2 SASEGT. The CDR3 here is CASSESRRGYTQYF. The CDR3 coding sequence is TGTGCCAGCAGTGAATCACGCAGGGGGTATACGCAGTATTTT.